The 32 T cell receptor beta chains given below trace back to one sample, sequenced in a study of blood T cell repertoires in COVID-19. Profiled with immunoSEQ multiplex PCR; TCRdb holds only in-frame clones, not every one. Of about 120,000 clones detected, roughly 76% appear once; the ten largest clones hold more than 9%. The sample taken for sequencing was peripheral blood. All receptors come from a human donor in a cohort sampled during active COVID-19.

The V gene is TRBV5-1, the J gene TRBJ2-7; a possible D gene is TRBD2 (6 bases). Trimming shortened V by 7 bases and J by 2 bases, and 16 bases separated the two germline ends. The CDR3 sequence is 14 residues long. Germline lookup yields CDR1 SGHRS and CDR2 YFSETQ. CDR3 nucleotide sequence: TGCGCCAGCTCATTGGGCGGGAAAACCTACGAGCAGTACTTC. It is translated as CASSLGGKTYEQYF.

The chain combines TRBV29-1 with TRBJ2-2; D perhaps matches TRBD1 (6 bases). Trimming removed 4 bases at V and 1 base at J, with 7 bases between. Germline CDR1 and CDR2: SQVTM and ANQGSEA. CDR3 length equals 13 residues. CDR3 residues: CSVVGGNTGELFF. In nucleotides, the CDR3 is TGCAGCGTTGTAGGGGGGAACACCGGGGAGCTGTTTTTT.

CDR3 in amino acids: CASSQDLSRGDNTGELFF. The CDR3, as DNA: TGCGCCAGCAGCCAAGATCTTTCTCGGGGAGATAACACCGGGGAGCTGTTTTTT. The V gene is TRBV4-3, the J gene TRBJ2-2; D is possibly TRBD2 (5 bases). Trimming removed 0 bases at V and 2 bases at J, with 16 bases between. Germline assignment: CDR1 LGHNA and CDR2 YSLEER. The CDR3 has 18 amino acids.

This clone was detected only a few times. The V call is TRBV4-2, the J call TRBJ2-6, with D possibly TRBD1 on 6 matching bases. V was shortened by 3 bases and J by 1 base, with 13 bases between the two germline ends. The CDR3 is 17 residues long. The germline gives CDR1 LGHNA, CDR2 YNFKEQ. The CDR3 DNA is TGTGCCAGCAGCCAGAGCAAAAGGGGGTCTGGGGCCAACGTCCTGACTTTC. It yields the protein CASSQSKRGSGANVLTF.

The rearrangement links TRBV28 to TRBJ1-2, with a tentative D call TRBD1 (5 bases). CDR3 length: 14 residues. In germline, CDR1 is MDHEN, CDR2 SYDVKM. Trimming cost V 5 bases and J 1 base, with 11 bases left between them. The CDR3 bases are TGTGCCAGCAGTAAGACCCAGGGTAACTATGGCTACACCTTC. This translates into CASSKTQGNYGYTF.

The chain is built from TRBV2 and TRBJ1-5, with a possible D match to TRBD1 (5 bases). The CDR3 is 13 residues long. V lost 8 bases and J lost 10, with 18 bases in between. Germline V gene sequence: CDR1 SNHLY, CDR2 FYNNEI. The DNA of the CDR3 is TGTGCCAGCGACACAGGAGCAGAGGTACCCCAGCATTTT. Protein sequence: CASDTGAEVPQHF.

The chain employs TRBV2 and TRBJ1-2; tentative D call: TRBD1 (6 bases). CDR1 is SNHLY and CDR2 is FYNNEI in the germline V gene. CDR3 length equals 14 residues. V shed 10 bases and J shed 4 bases, with 19 bases lying between them. CDR3 amino acids: CAILRQGLGYGYTF. The DNA for the CDR3 is TGTGCCATCCTTCGTCAGGGGCTAGGCTATGGCTACACCTTC. The entire variable domain, with the rest obtained from reference TRBV2 and TRBJ1-2, is as follows: EPEVTQTPSHQVTQMGQEVILRCVPISNHLYFYWYRQILGQKVEFLVSFYNNEISEKSEIFDDQFSVERPDGSNFTLKIRSTKLEDSAMYFCAILRQGLGYGYTFGSGTRLTVV.

The gene calls are TRBV7-6 and TRBJ1-4; TRBD1 aligns across 10 bases. The trim removed 5 bases at V and 12 bases at J, leaving 9 bases unmatched. Germline CDR1 reads SGHVS; CDR2 reads FNYEAQ. CDR3 size: 14 residues. CDR3 in DNA: TGTGCCAGCAGCCCCCGGGACAGGGGAACGGAACTGTTTTTT. This gives the protein CASSPRDRGTELFF.

The genes are TRBV27 and TRBJ1-3; D perhaps matches TRBD1 (6 bases). Between the trimmed V and J ends, which lost 0 bases and 0 bases, there was a span of 9 bases. This CDR3 is 16 amino acids long. Germline V CDR1 and CDR2: MNHEY, SMNVEV (reference sequence). In DNA, the CDR3 is TGTGCCAGCAGTTTATCCCCGGGACACTCTGGAAACACCATATATTTT. It encodes CASSLSPGHSGNTIYF.

The V and J genes are TRBV6-5 and TRBJ1-3, with a weak D call TRBD1 (5 bases). The CDR3 extends over 15 amino acids. Trimming left V 6 bases short and J 0 bases short, with 12 bases between. In germline, CDR1 is MNHEY, CDR2 SVGAGI. CDR3 residues: CASSQTVGSGNTIYF. The CDR3 coding sequence is TGTGCCAGCAGCCAGACAGTCGGCTCTGGAAACACCATATATTTT.

The genes are TRBV27 and TRBJ2-7; TRBD2 agrees at 10 bases. The V segment lost 5 bases and the J segment 4 bases; nucleotides outside the gene matches: 8. From germline, CDR1 is MNHEY and CDR2 SMNVEV (reference sequence). The CDR3 consists of 15 residues. CDR3 loop: CASSPRAGGPYEQYF. The CDR3 DNA follows: TGTGCCAGCAGTCCCCGAGCGGGGGGGCCTTACGAGCAGTACTTC.

The V and J genes are TRBV13 and TRBJ2-5, with 9 bases fitting TRBD1. Unmatched junction bases numbered 22, after V lost 8 bases and J lost 3 bases. The V gene's germline CDR1 is PRHDT and CDR2 FYEKMQ (reference sequence). The CDR3 consists of 19 residues. Written as DNA, the CDR3 is TGTGCCAGCGCATTTATTCGGGACAGGGAATACCTCATTAAAGAGACCCAGTACTTC. It codes for CASAFIRDREYLIKETQYF.

This clone was seen just once. CDR3 loop: CASSSNRGRGEKLFF. DNA of the CDR3: TGTGCCAGCAGCTCCAACAGGGGGCGCGGTGAAAAACTGTTTTTT. The chain joins TRBV7-6 to TRBJ1-4, with 9 bases lining up with TRBD1. The CDR3 length is 15 residues. V gave up 4 bases and J gave up 7 bases; unmatched junction bases: 7. Per the germline V gene, CDR1 is SGHVS and CDR2 is FNYEAQ.

This chain joins TRBV6-2 or TRBV6-3 and TRBJ2-5; possibly TRBD2 for D (6 bases). V was shortened by 6 bases and J by 0 bases, with 14 bases between the two germline ends. From germline, CDR1 is MNHEY and CDR2 SVGEGT. There are 15 residues in the CDR3. This chain's CDR3 is CASSPYRLDQETQYF. DNA for the CDR3: TGTGCCAGCAGCCCTTATCGACTAGACCAAGAGACCCAGTACTTC.

The genes are TRBV19 and TRBJ1-5; D possibly corresponds to TRBD1 (5 bases). Trimming took off 7 bases at V and 1 base at J, with 23 bases between the two ends. In germline, CDR1 is LNHDA, CDR2 SQIVND (reference sequence). The CDR3 length is 18 residues. Here the CDR3 DNA reads TGTGCCAGTACCCCCTCCCATACAGGTTTTTTAAGCAATCAGCCCCAGCATTTT. Its protein is CASTPSHTGFLSNQPQHF.

The chain links TRBV19 to TRBJ1-1, with TRBD1 matching over 9 bases. This CDR3 is built from 14 residues. Germline V gives CDR1 LNHDA, CDR2 SQIVND (reference sequence). Trimming cost V 0 bases and J 11 bases; bases outside gene matches: 7. CDR3 protein: CASSIERDRDVAFF. The CDR3 region has the DNA TGTGCCAGTAGTATAGAACGGGACAGGGATGTCGCTTTCTTT. Full variable domain (rest looked up from reference TRBV19 and TRBJ1-1): DGGITQSPKYLFRKEGQNVTLSCEQNLNHDAMYWYRQDPGQGLRLIYYSQIVNDFQKGDIAEGYSVSREKKESFPLTVTSAQKNPTAFYLCASSIERDRDVAFFGQGTRLTVV.

The V gene is TRBV7-5, the J gene TRBJ2-3; the table's D gene call, TRBD2, was not cross checked with the DNA. TRBV7-5 is classified as a pseudogene. This CDR3 spans 16 amino acids. The CDR3 sequence is CARSQARDFGTDTQYF. CDR3 coding DNA: TGTGCCAGAAGCCAAGCCCGGGACTTCGGCACAGATACGCAGTATTTT.

This chain joins TRBV7-9 and TRBJ2-3, with D possibly being TRBD1 (6 bases). The V end was cut by 4 bases, the J end by 1 base, with 9 bases between. The CDR3 runs 14 residues. Germline assignment: CDR1 SEHNR and CDR2 FQNEAQ (reference sequence). The CDR3 DNA is TGTGCCAGCAGCTGGACAGCGGGCACAGATACGCAGTATTTT. It codes for CASSWTAGTDTQYF.

This clone was detected once. V gene TRBV3-1 (or the pseudogene TRBV3-2) combines with J gene TRBJ2-5, with D possibly being TRBD1 (5 bases). The V and J ends lost 5 bases and 2 bases respectively, with 12 bases between them. In germline, CDR1 is LGHDT, CDR2 YNNKEL (reference sequence). The CDR3 extends over 14 amino acids. In DNA, the CDR3 is TGTGCCAGCAGCGGCAGGGTGCATCAAGAGACCCAGTACTTC. Its translation: CASSGRVHQETQYF.

The rearrangement links TRBV9 to TRBJ2-2, with 7 nucleotides matching TRBD1. CDR1 SGDLS and CDR2 YYNGEE come from the germline V gene. V shed 5 bases and J 6 bases; nucleotides not matched to a gene: 13. CDR3 length equals 16 residues. For the CDR3, the DNA is TGTGCCAGCAGTTCAACCCGAGACAGGGTGGCCGGGGAGCTGTTTTTT. This translates into CASSSTRDRVAGELFF.

The genes are TRBV6-2 or TRBV6-3 and TRBJ1-1, with D possibly matching TRBD1 (6 bases). There are 18 residues in the CDR3. Germline V CDR1 and CDR2: MNHEY, SVGEGT. V lost 2 bases and J lost 0, with 19 bases in between. CDR3 in DNA: TGTGCCAGCAGTTACCCGTCGTCCCTCCAGGGGTTGAACACTGAAGCTTTCTTT. It translates to CASSYPSSLQGLNTEAFF.

On this clone: Other nucleotide sequences in the sample specify the same CDR3. CDR3 residues: CASSPRLNTEAFF. The CDR3 DNA is TGTGCCAGCAGCCCTCGGTTGAACACTGAAGCTTTCTTT. This rearrangement joins TRBV7-8 to TRBJ1-1; no firm D call. CDR3 length: 13 amino acids. Trimming shortened V by 5 bases and J by 0 bases, and 7 bases separated the two germline ends. The germline gives CDR1 SGHVS, CDR2 FQNEAQ.

The CDR3 DNA sequence: TGTGCCAGCAGTGAAGTCACAGGGGTTTCCTACGAGCAGTACTTC. It is translated as CASSEVTGVSYEQYF. The V and J genes are TRBV6-1 and TRBJ2-7; 7 positions agree with TRBD1. V lost 1 base and J lost 1; bases outside the gene matches: 4. Looked up from germline, CDR1 is MNHNS and CDR2 is SASEGT. The CDR3 length is 15 residues.

This chain links TRBV3-1 (or the pseudogene TRBV3-2) with TRBJ1-1, with 8 bases that match TRBD1. Looked up from germline, CDR1 is LGHDT and CDR2 is YNNKEL (reference sequence). V lost 0 bases, J lost 6 bases, and 15 bases stayed unmatched. This CDR3 contains 18 residues. The CDR3: CASSQDWGPGGSWAEAFF. In DNA, the CDR3 is TGTGCCAGCAGCCAAGATTGGGGACCAGGGGGCTCTTGGGCTGAAGCTTTCTTT.

The V call is TRBV7-8, the J call TRBJ1-6; 9 positions agree with TRBD1. Germline CDR1 and CDR2: SGHVS and FQNEAQ. J lost 6 bases, V lost 5 bases, and 5 bases had no gene match. The CDR3 is 15 residues long. The CDR3 sequence: CASSRGQGSNSPLHF. The DNA for the CDR3 is TGTGCCAGCAGCCGAGGACAGGGGAGTAATTCACCCCTCCACTTT.

The J gene is TRBJ1-1, the V gene TRBV4-3; a possible D gene is TRBD1 (5 bases). The CDR3 length is 15 residues. The germline CDR1 and CDR2 sequences are LGHNA and YSLEER. V lost 0 bases and J 0 bases, leaving 8 bases between the germline ends. The CDR3 reads CASSQDKGMNTEAFF. The CDR3 coding sequence is TGCGCCAGCAGCCAAGATAAGGGGATGAACACTGAAGCTTTCTTT.

The chain employs TRBV5-1 and TRBJ1-5; tentative D call: TRBD1 (5 bases). Trimming removed 4 bases at V and 12 bases at J, with 20 bases between. The CDR3 totals 14 residues. The germline CDR1 and CDR2 sequences are SGHRS and YFSETQ. CDR3 nucleotide sequence: TGCGCCAGCAGCCTCTCAGGGTTTAAAGATCTCCAGCATTTT. This codes for CASSLSGFKDLQHF.

The rearrangement uses TRBV30 and TRBJ2-1, with D possibly being TRBD2 (6 bases). Trimming left V 8 bases short and J 4 bases short, with 24 bases between. The CDR3 runs to 16 residues. Germline V CDR1 and CDR2: GTSNPN, SVGIG (reference sequence). As DNA, the CDR3 is TGTGCCGTAACCTTCCCAGCGGGTTTTCTTTACAATGAGCAGTTCTTC. Its protein is CAVTFPAGFLYNEQFF.

V is TRBV11-2 and J is TRBJ2-7; weak D call: TRBD2 (5 bases). Per the germline V gene, CDR1 is SGHAT and CDR2 is FQNNGV. V was shortened by 1 base and J by 3 bases, with 7 bases between the two germline ends. This CDR3 region has 13 residues. CDR3 bases: TGTGCCAGCAGCTTAGGTACTAGCTACGAGCAGTACTTC. Encoded protein: CASSLGTSYEQYF.

The chain employs TRBV6-5 and TRBJ2-7; 10 positions match TRBD1. V was clipped by 5 bases and J by 4 bases; unmatched bases: 5. There are 14 residues in the CDR3. The germline CDR1 and CDR2 sequences are MNHEY and SVGAGI. Here the CDR3 DNA reads TGTGCCAGCAGTCTAGGACAGGGGGTTTACGAGCAGTACTTC. Residues: CASSLGQGVYEQYF.

The CDR3 sequence: CASRQTGYYEQYF. CDR3 DNA sequence: TGTGCCAGCAGACAGACAGGGTACTACGAGCAGTACTTC. The chain uses TRBV2 and TRBJ2-7, with 7 bases fitting TRBD1. V lost 6 bases, J lost 3 bases, and 5 bases stayed unmatched. This CDR3 is 13 amino acids long. The germline gives CDR1 SNHLY, CDR2 FYNNEI.

The chain links TRBV7-9 to TRBJ2-3, with 9 positions matching TRBD2. CDR3 length: 16 residues. After removal of 5 bases from V and 2 bases from J, the junction contained 8 bases not matched to a gene. Germline CDR1 is SEHNR and CDR2 is FQNEAQ (reference sequence). The CDR3 DNA sequence: TGTGCCAGCAGCCCTCCTCTAGCGGGGCCCACAGATACGCAGTATTTT. This translates into CASSPPLAGPTDTQYF. The entire variable domain, with the rest obtained from reference TRBV7-9 and TRBJ2-3, is as follows: DTGVSQNPRHKITKRGQNVTFRCDPISEHNRLYWYRQTLGQGPEFLTYFQNEAQLEKSRLLSDRFSAERPKGSFSTLEIQRTEQGDSAMYLCASSPPLAGPTDTQYFGPGTRLTVL.